Each of the 32 T cell receptor beta chains below was sequenced from the same sample in a study of Graves' ophthalmopathy and Graves' hyperthyroidism. Amplifying from RNA transcripts, the study obtained TCR beta CDR3 regions. Following a first-round RT-PCR that used HTBI primers, a second-round multiplex PCR was carried out. TCRdb fed the multiplex PCR reads into MiXCR, producing one record per CDR3 protein. Among 220,000 or so distinct CDR3 sequences, roughly a fifth were seen once, and the ten largest hold more than 35%. Sequenced: peripheral blood. All receptors come from a woman between 50 and 59 years old with Graves' ophthalmopathy.

This clonotype was found many times. CDR3 DNA sequence: TGTGCCAGCAGTAGTTACCTTAGCAATCAGCCCCAGCATTTT. Translated: CASSSYLSNQPQHF. V gene TRBV6-5 combines with J gene TRBJ1-5; D gene uncertain. CDR3 size: 14 residues. CDR1 is MNHEY, CDR2 SVGAGI, per germline. Deletions cut 5 bases from V and 0 bases from J, with 8 bases between.

The chain joins TRBV6-1 to TRBJ1-2, with 7 bases fitting TRBD1. Trimming at V came to 6 bases and at J to 4 bases, leaving 5 bases not matched to a gene. From germline, CDR1 is MNHNS and CDR2 SASEGT. The CDR3 consists of 13 residues. This CDR3 reads CASREDRIYGYTF. The CDR3 nucleotides read TGTGCCAGCAGGGAGGACAGGATCTATGGCTACACCTTC.

Ten or more counts support this clonotype. The rearrangement joins TRBV28 to TRBJ1-5; maybe TRBD1 (5 bases). Germline V gene data show CDR1 as MDHEN and CDR2 as SYDVKM. V lost 3 bases and J 1 base, leaving 16 bases between the germline ends. This CDR3 spans 17 amino acids. CDR3 coding DNA: TGTGCCAGCAGTTTGGCCAGGGTGGAAAGGAGCAATCAGCCCCAGCATTTT. Encoded protein: CASSLARVERSNQPQHF. The entire variable domain, with the rest obtained from reference TRBV28 and TRBJ1-5, is as follows: DVKVTQSSRYLVKRTGEKVFLECVQDMDHENMFWYRQDPGLGLRLIYFSYDVKMKEKGDIPEGYSVSREKKERFSLILESASTNQTSMYLCASSLARVERSNQPQHFGDGTRLSIL.

The rearrangement uses TRBV4-2 and TRBJ1-1; unclear D gene. CDR1 and CDR2 from the germline V gene are LGHNA and YNFKEQ. The germline V and J ends were trimmed by 1 base and 4 bases, with 16 bases remaining between them. This CDR3 has 16 amino acids. The chain's CDR3 is CASSQGPLEGGTEAFF. The CDR3 coding sequence is TGTGCCAGCAGCCAAGGTCCCCTGGAGGGAGGCACTGAAGCTTTCTTT.

This clonotype was detected ten times or more. The rearrangement links TRBV7-2 to TRBJ1-1; no definite D call. Per germline, CDR1 SGHTA and CDR2 FQGNSA. Trimming pared 2 bases from V and 1 base from J, leaving 8 bases between. The CDR3 runs 14 residues. For the CDR3, the DNA is TGTGCCAGCAGCTTATCAGCTAAGAACACTGAAGCTTTCTTT. This gives the protein CASSLSAKNTEAFF.

In this sample, this clonotype turned up many times. V is TRBV6-2 or TRBV6-3 and J is TRBJ1-2; TRBD1 agrees at 9 bases. CDR1 and CDR2 (germline): MNHEY, SVGEGT. J lost 2 bases, V lost 6 bases, and 4 bases had no gene match. CDR3 length: 14 amino acids. The CDR3: CASRSGTGNYGYTF. Here the CDR3 DNA reads TGTGCCAGCAGGTCCGGGACAGGGAACTATGGCTACACCTTC.

This clonotype was recorded many times. The chain uses TRBV5-1 and TRBJ1-5, with 8 bases aligning to TRBD1. Germline V gene sequence: CDR1 SGHRS, CDR2 YFSETQ. V trimming: 0 bases; J trimming: 6 bases; junction bases outside the gene matches: 5. The CDR3 covers 15 residues. CDR3 protein: CASSLAGGAGQPQHF. The CDR3 bases are TGCGCCAGCAGCTTGGCAGGGGGCGCGGGTCAGCCCCAGCATTTT.

Ten or more counts support this clonotype. This sequence joins TRBV7-2 and TRBJ1-1, with D uncertain. Germline assignment: CDR1 SGHTA and CDR2 FQGNSA. Trimming shortened V by 5 bases and J by 4 bases, and 20 bases separated the two germline ends. This CDR3 region has 16 residues. CDR3 bases: TGTGCCAGCAGCCGAGAGAGACGGGAAAGGGCCACTGAAGCTTTCTTT. This codes for CASSRERRERATEAFF.

This clonotype was seen repeatedly, ten times or more. This chain joins TRBV10-3 and TRBJ2-7; perhaps TRBD1 as D (6 bases). CDR3 length: 15 amino acids. Trimming shortened V by 2 bases and J by 2 bases, and 13 bases separated the two germline ends. In germline, CDR1 is ENHRY, CDR2 SYGVKD. CDR3 DNA: TGTGCCATCAGTGAGGGCCAGGGGTTGACCTACGAGCAGTACTTC. Translated, it gives CAISEGQGLTYEQYF.

The rearrangement links TRBV18 to TRBJ1-1; D call uncertain. CDR1 and CDR2 from the germline V gene are KGHSH and LQKENI. The CDR3 runs to 11 residues. V shed 3 bases and J shed 7 bases, with 6 bases lying between them. CDR3 amino acids: CASSPDDEAFF. The CDR3 region has the DNA TGTGCCAGCTCACCGGATGATGAAGCTTTCTTT.

This clonotype was picked up many times. V is TRBV7-9 and J is TRBJ2-7; D is undetermined. The CDR3 totals 14 residues. The germline V gene encodes CDR1 SEHNR and CDR2 FQNEAQ (reference sequence). V dropped 3 bases and J dropped 2 bases, with 11 bases sitting between them. The CDR3 DNA reads as TGTGCCAGCAGCTTTGGAATGGGCACCTACGAGCAGTACTTC. This encodes CASSFGMGTYEQYF.

This clonotype was seen repeatedly, ten times or more. This chain joins TRBV3-1 and TRBJ1-2; D is unresolved. The germline CDR1 and CDR2 sequences are LGHDT and YNNKEL (reference sequence). This CDR3 contains 14 residues. Between the trimmed V and J ends, which lost 0 bases and 6 bases, there was a span of 11 bases. CDR3 sequence (DNA): TGTGCCAGCAGCCAAGAGGTTCAAGGGAATGGCTACACCTTC. Translated, it gives CASSQEVQGNGYTF. Looking up the rest from reference TRBV3-1 and TRBJ1-2 gives the full variable domain: DTAVSQTPKYLVTQMGNDKSIKCEQNLGHDTMYWYKQDSKKFLKIMFSYNNKELIINETVPNRFSPKSPDKAHLNLHINSLELGDSAVYFCASSQEVQGNGYTFGSGTRLTVV.

This clonotype was recorded at least ten times. Written as DNA, the CDR3 is TGTGCCTGGAGTGTGCGCGGGGGATATCAAGAGACCCAGTACTTC. Residues: CAWSVRGGYQETQYF. The rearrangement uses TRBV30 and TRBJ2-5, with 7 bases that match TRBD2. This CDR3 has 15 amino acids. Unmatched junction bases numbered 6, after V lost 0 bases and J lost 2 bases. CDR1 and CDR2 from the germline V gene are GTSNPN and SVGIG (reference sequence). Variable domain in full (rest from reference TRBV30 and TRBJ2-5): SQTIHQWPATLVQPVGSPLSLECTVEGTSNPNLYWYRQAAGRGLQLLFYSVGIGQISSEVPQNLSASRPQDRQFILSSKKLLLSDSGFYLCAWSVRGGYQETQYFGPGTRLLVL.

The sample holds a few counts of this clonotype. J is TRBJ1-2 and V is TRBV14; D is perhaps TRBD1 (5 bases). This CDR3 has 16 residues. Trimming took off 0 bases at V and 9 bases at J, with 20 bases between the two ends. The germline CDR1 and CDR2 sequences are SGHDN and FVKESK. This CDR3 is CASSQDRDLAGMSYTF. CDR3 bases: TGTGCCAGCAGCCAAGATCGGGACTTAGCGGGGATGAGCTACACCTTC.

This clonotype was detected ten times or more. J is TRBJ2-7 and V is TRBV27; TRBD2 matches at 10 bases. Germline CDR1 MNHEY, CDR2 SMNVEV (reference sequence). Losses at the gene ends were 6 bases for V and 7 bases for J; bases not matched to a gene: 12. This CDR3 spans 15 amino acids. The CDR3 DNA reads TGTGCCAGCAGCTCCCCAGCGGGAGGGCAGTGGGAGCAGTACTTC. This translates into CASSSPAGGQWEQYF.

J is TRBJ2-5 and V is TRBV7-2; D call uncertain. The CDR3 runs to 14 residues. Trimming removed 5 bases from V and 2 bases from J, with 12 bases in between. CDR1 SGHTA and CDR2 FQGNSA come from the germline V gene. The CDR3 spells CASSRTDPQETQYF. The CDR3 DNA sequence: TGTGCCAGCAGCCGGACGGACCCACAAGAGACCCAGTACTTC. Together with reference TRBV7-2 and TRBJ2-5, the CDR3 gives the full variable domain: GAGVSQSPSNKVTEKGKDVELRCDPISGHTALYWYRQSLGQGLEFLIYFQGNSAPDKSGLPSDRFSAERTGGSVSTLTIQRTQQEDSAVYLCASSRTDPQETQYFGPGTRLLVL.

This clonotype was counted at least ten times. The rearrangement joins TRBV27 to TRBJ1-2; D is uncertain. Trimming removed 7 bases from V and 6 bases from J, with 18 bases in between. The CDR3 is made up of 14 amino acids. Germline V gives CDR1 MNHEY, CDR2 SMNVEV (reference sequence). The DNA for the CDR3 is TGTGCCAGCAAGGCCGCCAGCCCGGGCCATGGCTACACCTTC. Protein product: CASKAASPGHGYTF.

The table lists this clonotype with many counts. The chain joins TRBV24-1 to TRBJ1-2; no firm D call. Germline V lookup: CDR1 KGHDR, CDR2 SFDVKD. The CDR3 spans 13 residues. V was cut by 4 bases and J by 8 bases, with 13 bases left in between. For the CDR3, the DNA is TGTGCCACCAGTGACACCCCCGGACGCGGCTACACCTTC. It translates to CATSDTPGRGYTF.

V and J are TRBV30 and TRBJ1-1, with unresolved D. Germline loops: CDR1 GTSNPN, CDR2 SVGIG (reference sequence). V dropped 2 bases and J dropped 7 bases, with 8 bases sitting between them. The CDR3 consists of 11 residues. For the CDR3, the DNA is TGTGCCTGGAGTACCCCCTTTGAAGCTTTCTTT. Its translation: CAWSTPFEAFF.

This clonotype has at least ten counts. The chain combines TRBV9 with TRBJ2-7; D not certain. V lost 4 bases and J 2 bases, leaving 13 bases between the germline ends. The V gene's germline CDR1 is SGDLS and CDR2 YYNGEE. This CDR3 has 14 amino acids. DNA for the CDR3: TGTGCCAGCAGCCCCCAAGGAACAACCTACGAGCAGTACTTC. Protein: CASSPQGTTYEQYF.

This clonotype appeared many times. This chain links TRBV14 with TRBJ1-1; TRBD1 might be the D (5 bases). The CDR3 totals 14 residues. Trimming removed 0 bases at V and 7 bases at J, with 12 bases between. Germline CDR1 SGHDN, CDR2 FVKESK. In DNA form, the CDR3 reads TGTGCCAGCAGCCAAGACAGGGCATTGGGTGAAGCTTTCTTT. Translation: CASSQDRALGEAFF. Using reference TRBV14 and TRBJ1-1 for the parts outside the CDR3, the full variable domain is EAGVTQFPSHSVIEKGQTVTLRCDPISGHDNLYWYRRVMGKEIKFLLHFVKESKQDESGMPNNRFLAERTGGTYSTLKVQPAELEDSGVYFCASSQDRALGEAFFGQGTRLTVV.

The CDR3 sequence: CASSYSGQLSSYTF. The CDR3 bases are TGTGCCAGCAGTTACTCAGGGCAACTGTCGAGCTACACCTTC. This chain links TRBV6-5 with TRBJ1-2, with D uncertain. V lost 0 bases, J lost 9 bases, and 14 bases lay in between. Germline CDR1 MNHEY, CDR2 SVGAGI. The CDR3 is 14 amino acids.

This clonotype appeared many times. The V and J genes are TRBV5-1 and TRBJ2-7; D gene ambiguous. This CDR3 is 14 amino acids long. Per the germline V gene, CDR1 is SGHRS and CDR2 is YFSETQ. V was clipped by 2 bases and J by 0 bases, with 9 bases between them. This CDR3 is CASSFSLNSYEQYF. The DNA of the CDR3 is TGCGCCAGCAGCTTCTCACTGAACTCCTACGAGCAGTACTTC.

In this sample, this clonotype turned up many times. V and J are TRBV12-3 or TRBV12-4 and TRBJ2-4; 14 bases are a match to TRBD2. This CDR3 spans 19 amino acids. V shed 6 bases, J shed 8 bases, and the junction held 18 bases outside the gene matches. CDR3 DNA sequence: TGTGCCAGCAGCCCGTTTACGACTAGCGGGAGGGGGACTGGTGACATTCAGTACTTC. It specifies CASSPFTTSGRGTGDIQYF.

This clonotype came up a few times. The rearrangement links TRBV3-1 to TRBJ1-1, with a weak D call TRBD1 (6 bases). Trimming removed 4 bases at V and 3 bases at J, with 15 bases between. In germline, CDR1 is LGHDT, CDR2 YNNKEL (reference sequence). This CDR3 region has 15 residues. The CDR3 here is CASSPIPDSYTEAFF. Here the CDR3 DNA reads TGTGCCAGCAGCCCGATCCCGGACAGCTACACTGAAGCTTTCTTT.

This clonotype was recorded many times. V is TRBV6-5 and J is TRBJ1-1; D gene unclear. This CDR3 is built from 13 residues. Germline CDR1 is MNHEY and CDR2 is SVGAGI. Trimming shortened V by 2 bases and J by 6 bases, and 10 bases separated the two germline ends. The CDR3 region is CASSYMQAAEAFF. Here the CDR3 DNA reads TGTGCCAGCAGTTACATGCAGGCGGCTGAAGCTTTCTTT.

The CDR3 coding sequence is TGTGCCAGCAGTTTGGGGTTTCGTCAGCCCCAGCATTTT. Translated, it gives CASSLGFRQPQHF. This chain connects TRBV28 to TRBJ1-5; D remains unclear. Germline loops: CDR1 MDHEN, CDR2 SYDVKM. The CDR3 spans 13 residues. V gave up 3 bases and J gave up 6 bases, with 9 bases separating them.

As to this clonotype: Since no conserved phenylalanine or tryptophan closes the CDR3, a read error is the likely cause. This chain links TRBV19 with TRBJ1-5; the match to TRBD1 covers 12 bases. CDR3 length equals 16 residues. Germline trimming cut 6 bases from V and 3 bases from J; bases unmatched to any gene: 6. Germline loops: CDR1 LNHDA, CDR2 SQIVND (reference sequence). The DNA of the CDR3 is TGTGCCAGTAGGGGACAGGGGGCTGCAACCAATCAGCCCCAGCATCTT. This translates into CASRGQGAATNQPQHL.

This clonotype came up many times. The V and J genes are TRBV12-3 or TRBV12-4 and TRBJ1-1; D unresolved. V shed 2 bases and J shed 8 bases, with 27 bases lying between them. CDR3 length: 18 residues. The CDR3 here is CASSLIGSYRTFGKEAFF. CDR3 DNA: TGTGCCAGCAGTTTAATAGGTTCATATCGGACTTTTGGGAAAGAAGCTTTCTTT.

The chain employs TRBV10-2 and TRBJ2-7; 7 nucleotides agree with TRBD2. CDR1 is WSHSY and CDR2 is SAAADI in the germline V gene. This CDR3 region has 16 residues. V lost 2 bases, J lost 4 bases, and 11 bases stayed unmatched. CDR3 sequence: CASSEGGLRGSYEQYF. Written as DNA, the CDR3 is TGCGCCAGCAGTGAGGGAGGACTTCGCGGGAGTTACGAGCAGTACTTC.

V is TRBV12-3 or TRBV12-4 and J is TRBJ1-2; possible D gene TRBD1, 6 bases. V lost 8 bases and J 8 bases, leaving 27 bases between the germline ends. This CDR3 is 16 amino acids long. CDR3 sequence reads: CASLGLAWGAQRGYTF. CDR3 nucleotides: TGTGCCAGCCTAGGGTTGGCGTGGGGGGCGCAAAGGGGCTACACCTTC.

The table lists this clonotype with many counts. CDR3 DNA sequence: TGTGCCATCAGTTCCGGGACTAGCCACGAGCAGTACTTC. Translated, it gives CAISSGTSHEQYF. This chain connects TRBV10-3 to TRBJ2-7, with 9 bases fitting TRBD2. V shed 5 bases, J shed 5 bases, and the junction held 4 bases outside the gene matches. The CDR3 is 13 amino acids. Germline CDR1 is ENHRY and CDR2 is SYGVKD.